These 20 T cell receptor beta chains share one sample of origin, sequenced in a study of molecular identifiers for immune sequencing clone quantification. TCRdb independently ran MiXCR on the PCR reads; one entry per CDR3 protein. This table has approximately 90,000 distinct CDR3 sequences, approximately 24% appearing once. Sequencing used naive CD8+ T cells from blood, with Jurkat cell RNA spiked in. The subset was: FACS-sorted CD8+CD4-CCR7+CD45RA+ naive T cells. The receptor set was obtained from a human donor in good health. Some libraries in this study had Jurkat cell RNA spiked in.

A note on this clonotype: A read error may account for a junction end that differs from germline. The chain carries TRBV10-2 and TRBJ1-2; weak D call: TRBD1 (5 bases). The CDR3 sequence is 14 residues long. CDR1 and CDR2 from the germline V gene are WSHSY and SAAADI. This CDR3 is CASSTTAPNYGYPF. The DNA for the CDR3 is TGCGCCAGCAGTACGACAGCGCCTAACTATGGCTACCCCTTC.

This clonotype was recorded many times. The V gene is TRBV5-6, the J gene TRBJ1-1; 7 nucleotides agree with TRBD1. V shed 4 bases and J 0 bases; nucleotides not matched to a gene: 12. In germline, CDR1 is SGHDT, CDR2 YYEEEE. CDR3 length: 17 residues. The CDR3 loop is CASSRTGQGVVNTEAFF. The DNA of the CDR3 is TGTGCCAGCAGCCGAACAGGTCAGGGGGTTGTGAACACTGAAGCTTTCTTT.

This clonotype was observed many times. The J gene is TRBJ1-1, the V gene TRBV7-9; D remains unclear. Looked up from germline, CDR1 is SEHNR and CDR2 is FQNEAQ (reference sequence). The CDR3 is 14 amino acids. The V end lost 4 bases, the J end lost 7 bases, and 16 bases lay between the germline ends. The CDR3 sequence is CASSSTGRTFEAFF. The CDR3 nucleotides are TGTGCCAGCAGCTCGACGGGCCGGACTTTTGAAGCTTTCTTT.

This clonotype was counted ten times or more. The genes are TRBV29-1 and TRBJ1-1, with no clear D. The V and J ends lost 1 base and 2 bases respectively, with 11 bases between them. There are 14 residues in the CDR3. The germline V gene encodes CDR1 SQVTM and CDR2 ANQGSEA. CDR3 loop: CSVEGRGFNTEAFF. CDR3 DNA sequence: TGCAGCGTTGAAGGACGGGGATTTAACACTGAAGCTTTCTTT.

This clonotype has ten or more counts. The chain's CDR3 is CASSLRHHMNTEAFF. In DNA, the CDR3 is TGTGCCAGTAGTTTAAGACACCACATGAACACTGAAGCTTTCTTT. The chain recombines TRBV19 with TRBJ1-1; no definite D call. Trimming pared 5 bases from V and 0 bases from J, leaving 13 bases between. This CDR3 is built from 15 residues. Germline loops: CDR1 LNHDA, CDR2 SQIVND (reference sequence).

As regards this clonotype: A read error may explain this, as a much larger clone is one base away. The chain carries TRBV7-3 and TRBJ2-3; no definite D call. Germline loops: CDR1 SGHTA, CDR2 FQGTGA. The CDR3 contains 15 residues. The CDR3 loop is CASSPSVGITDAQYF. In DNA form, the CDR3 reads TGTGCCAGCAGCCCATCAGTTGGGATCACAGATGCGCAGTATTTT.

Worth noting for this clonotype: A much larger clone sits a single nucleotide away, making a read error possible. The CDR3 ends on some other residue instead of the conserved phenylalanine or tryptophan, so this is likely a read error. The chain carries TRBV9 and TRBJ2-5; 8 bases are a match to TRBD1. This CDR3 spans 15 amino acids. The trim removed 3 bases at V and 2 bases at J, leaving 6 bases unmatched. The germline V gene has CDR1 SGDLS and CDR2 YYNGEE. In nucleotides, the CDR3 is TGTGCCAGCAGCGCCGAAGGGGACAGGCAAGAGACCCAGTACTAC. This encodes CASSAEGDRQETQYY.

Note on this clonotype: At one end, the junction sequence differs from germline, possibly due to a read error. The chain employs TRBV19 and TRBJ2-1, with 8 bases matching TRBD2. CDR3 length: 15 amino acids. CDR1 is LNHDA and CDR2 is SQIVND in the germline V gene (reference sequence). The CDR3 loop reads CVSSMSGGSYNEQFF. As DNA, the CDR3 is TGTGTCAGTAGTATGAGCGGGGGCTCCTACAATGAGCAGTTCTTC.

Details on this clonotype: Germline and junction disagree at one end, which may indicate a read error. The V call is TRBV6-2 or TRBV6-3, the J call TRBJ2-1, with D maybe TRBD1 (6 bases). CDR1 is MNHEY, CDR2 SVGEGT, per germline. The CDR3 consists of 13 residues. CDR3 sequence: CARSAGQFNEQFF. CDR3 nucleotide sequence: TGTGCCCGCAGCGCCGGACAGTTCAATGAGCAGTTCTTC.

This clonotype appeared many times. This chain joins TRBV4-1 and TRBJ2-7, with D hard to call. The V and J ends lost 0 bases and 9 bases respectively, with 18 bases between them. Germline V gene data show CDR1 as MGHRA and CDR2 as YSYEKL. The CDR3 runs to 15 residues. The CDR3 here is CASSQDRMGLVGQYF. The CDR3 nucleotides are TGCGCCAGCAGCCAAGATCGGATGGGGTTGGTGGGGCAGTACTTC.

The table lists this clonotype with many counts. The CDR3 nucleotides are TGCAGTGCCCAAATAGCGGGGTTACCCTCCTACGAGCAGTACTTC. Protein sequence: CSAQIAGLPSYEQYF. The V and J genes are TRBV20-1 and TRBJ2-7; 8 positions match TRBD2. Germline trimming cut 6 bases from V and 0 bases from J; bases unmatched to any gene: 10. The CDR3 covers 15 residues. Germline CDR1 reads DFQATT; CDR2 reads SNEGSKA (reference sequence).

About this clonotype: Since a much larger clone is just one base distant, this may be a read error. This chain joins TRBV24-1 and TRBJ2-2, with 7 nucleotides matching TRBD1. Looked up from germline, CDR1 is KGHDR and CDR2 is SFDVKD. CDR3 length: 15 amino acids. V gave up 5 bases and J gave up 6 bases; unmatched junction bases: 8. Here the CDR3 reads CATSGIQGRAGELFF. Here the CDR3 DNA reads TGTGCCACCAGTGGTATACAGGGGAGAGCCGGGGAGCTGTTTTTT.

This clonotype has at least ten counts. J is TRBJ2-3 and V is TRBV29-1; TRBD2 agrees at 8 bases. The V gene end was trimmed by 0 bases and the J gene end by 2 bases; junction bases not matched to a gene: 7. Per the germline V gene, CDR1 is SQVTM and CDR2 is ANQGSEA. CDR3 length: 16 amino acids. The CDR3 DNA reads TGCAGCGTTGAAGAGGGAGCGGGGGCAACCACAGATACGCAGTATTTT. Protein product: CSVEEGAGATTDTQYF.

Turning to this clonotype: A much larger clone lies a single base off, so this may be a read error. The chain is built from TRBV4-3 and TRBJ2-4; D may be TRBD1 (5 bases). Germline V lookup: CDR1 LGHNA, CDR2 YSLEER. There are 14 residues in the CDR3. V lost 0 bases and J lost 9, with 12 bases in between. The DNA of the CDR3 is TGCGCCAGCAGCCAAGAAAACAGGAAGGCCATTCAGTACTTC. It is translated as CASSQENRKAIQYF.

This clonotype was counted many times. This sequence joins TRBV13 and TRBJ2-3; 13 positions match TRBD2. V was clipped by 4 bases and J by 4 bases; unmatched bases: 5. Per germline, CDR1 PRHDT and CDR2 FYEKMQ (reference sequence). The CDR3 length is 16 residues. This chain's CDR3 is CASSSLAGGRSDTQYF. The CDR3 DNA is TGTGCCAGCAGCTCACTAGCGGGAGGGCGGTCAGATACGCAGTATTTT.

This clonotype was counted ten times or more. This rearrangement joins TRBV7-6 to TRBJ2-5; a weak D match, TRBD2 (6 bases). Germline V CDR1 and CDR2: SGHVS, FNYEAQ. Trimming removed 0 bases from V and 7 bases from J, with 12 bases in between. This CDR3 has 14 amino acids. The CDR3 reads CASSLAGLVGTQYF. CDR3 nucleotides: TGTGCCAGCAGCTTAGCGGGACTGGTGGGGACCCAGTACTTC.

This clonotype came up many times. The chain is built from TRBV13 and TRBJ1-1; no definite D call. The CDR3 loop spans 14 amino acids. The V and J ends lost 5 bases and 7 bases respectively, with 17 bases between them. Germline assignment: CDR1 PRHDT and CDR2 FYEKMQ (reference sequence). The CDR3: CASSPFGLTLEAFF. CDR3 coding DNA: TGTGCCAGCAGCCCATTTGGTTTGACCCTTGAAGCTTTCTTT.

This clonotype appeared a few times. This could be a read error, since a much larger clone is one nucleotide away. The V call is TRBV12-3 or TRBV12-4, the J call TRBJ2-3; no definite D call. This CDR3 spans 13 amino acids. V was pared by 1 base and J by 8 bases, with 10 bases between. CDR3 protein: CASSLGVRGTQYF. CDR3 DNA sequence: TGTGCCAGCAGTTTAGGGGTACGCGGTACGCAGTATTTT.

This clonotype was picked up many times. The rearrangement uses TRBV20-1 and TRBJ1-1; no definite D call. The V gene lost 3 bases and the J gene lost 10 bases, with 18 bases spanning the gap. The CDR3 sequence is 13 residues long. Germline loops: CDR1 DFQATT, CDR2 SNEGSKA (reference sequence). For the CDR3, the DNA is TGCAGTGCTAGTCGTCTCGTCGAGGTACGAGCTTTCTTT. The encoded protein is CSASRLVEVRAFF.

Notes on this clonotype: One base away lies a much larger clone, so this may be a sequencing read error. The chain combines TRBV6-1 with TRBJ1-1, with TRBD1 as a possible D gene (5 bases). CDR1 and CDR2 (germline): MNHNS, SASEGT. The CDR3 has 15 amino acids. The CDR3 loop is CASGETGIMNTEAFF. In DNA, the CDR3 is TGTGCCAGCGGTGAAACAGGTATCATGAACACTGAAGCTTTCTTT.